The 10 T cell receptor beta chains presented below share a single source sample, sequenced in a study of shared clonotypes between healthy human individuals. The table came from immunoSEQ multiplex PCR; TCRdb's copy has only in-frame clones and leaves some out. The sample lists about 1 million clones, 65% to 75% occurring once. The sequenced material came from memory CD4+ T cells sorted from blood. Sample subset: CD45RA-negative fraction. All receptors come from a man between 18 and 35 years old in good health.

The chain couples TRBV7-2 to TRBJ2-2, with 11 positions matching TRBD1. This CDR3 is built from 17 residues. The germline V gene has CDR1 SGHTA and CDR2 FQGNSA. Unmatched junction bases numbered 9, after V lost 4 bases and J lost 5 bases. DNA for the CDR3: TGTGCCAGCAGCTCTCTTGGACAGGGGGCAGGAACCGGGGAGCTGTTTTTT. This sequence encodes CASSSLGQGAGTGELFF. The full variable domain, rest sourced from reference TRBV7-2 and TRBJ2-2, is GAGVSQSPSNKVTEKGKDVELRCDPISGHTALYWYRQSLGQGLEFLIYFQGNSAPDKSGLPSDRFSAERTGGSVSTLTIQRTQQEDSAVYLCASSSLGQGAGTGELFFGEGSRLTVL.

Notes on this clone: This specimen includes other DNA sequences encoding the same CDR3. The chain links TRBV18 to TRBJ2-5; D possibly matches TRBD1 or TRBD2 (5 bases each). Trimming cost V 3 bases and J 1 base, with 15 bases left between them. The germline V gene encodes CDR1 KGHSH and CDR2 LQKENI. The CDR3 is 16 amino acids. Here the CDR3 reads CASSPGSGASQETQYF. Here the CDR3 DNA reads TGTGCCAGCTCACCCGGTTCCGGGGCGTCCCAAGAGACCCAGTACTTC. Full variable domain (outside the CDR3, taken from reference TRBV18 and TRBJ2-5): NAGVMQNPRHLVRRRGQEARLRCSPMKGHSHVYWYRQLPEEGLKFMVYLQKENIIDESGMPKERFSAEFPKEGPSILRIQQVVRGDSAAYFCASSPGSGASQETQYFGPGTRLLVL.

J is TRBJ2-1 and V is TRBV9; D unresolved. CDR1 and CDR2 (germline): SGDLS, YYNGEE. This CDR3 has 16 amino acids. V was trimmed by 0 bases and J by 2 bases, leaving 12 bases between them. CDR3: CASSVGSSVAYNEQFF. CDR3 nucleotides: TGTGCCAGCAGCGTAGGTTCTTCGGTCGCCTACAATGAGCAGTTCTTC.

CDR3 in DNA: TGCGCCAGCACCCCCAGCATCCGATCAACTAATGAAAAACTGTTTTTT. Translating gives CASTPSIRSTNEKLFF. The chain has TRBV5-1 and TRBJ1-4; D remains unclear. Germline V gene lookup returns CDR1 SGHRS and CDR2 YFSETQ. V was pared by 6 bases and J by 0 bases, with 15 bases between. The CDR3 contains 16 residues.

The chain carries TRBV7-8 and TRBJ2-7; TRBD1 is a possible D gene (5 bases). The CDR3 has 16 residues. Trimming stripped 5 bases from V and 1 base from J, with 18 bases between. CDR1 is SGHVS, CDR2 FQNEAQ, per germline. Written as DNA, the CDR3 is TGTGCCAGCAGCCCCTGGGATCGTAGGGGATCCTACGAGCAGTACTTC. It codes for CASSPWDRRGSYEQYF.

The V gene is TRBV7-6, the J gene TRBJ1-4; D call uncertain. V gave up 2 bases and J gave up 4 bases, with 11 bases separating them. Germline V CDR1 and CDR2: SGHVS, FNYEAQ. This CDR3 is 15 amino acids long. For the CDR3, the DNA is TGTGCCAGCAGCTTACTAGGAGGGAGTAATGAAAAACTGTTTTTT. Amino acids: CASSLLGGSNEKLFF.

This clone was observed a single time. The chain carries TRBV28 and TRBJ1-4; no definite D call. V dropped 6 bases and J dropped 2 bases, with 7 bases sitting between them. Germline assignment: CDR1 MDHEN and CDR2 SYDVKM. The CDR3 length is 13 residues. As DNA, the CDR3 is TGTGCCAGCAGGGTGTTGACTAATGAAAAACTGTTTTTT. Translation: CASRVLTNEKLFF.

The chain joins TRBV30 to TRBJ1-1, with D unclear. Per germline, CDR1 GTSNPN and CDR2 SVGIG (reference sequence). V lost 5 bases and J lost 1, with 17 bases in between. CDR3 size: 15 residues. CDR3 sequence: CAWDRLELKNTEAFF. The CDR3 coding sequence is TGTGCCTGGGATCGACTCGAATTAAAGAACACTGAAGCTTTCTTT.

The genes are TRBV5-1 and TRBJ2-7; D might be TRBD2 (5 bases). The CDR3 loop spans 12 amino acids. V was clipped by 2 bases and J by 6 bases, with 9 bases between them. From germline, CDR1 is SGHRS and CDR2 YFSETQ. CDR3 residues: CASSFMGVEQYF. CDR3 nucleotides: TGCGCCAGCAGCTTCATGGGAGTCGAGCAGTACTTC.

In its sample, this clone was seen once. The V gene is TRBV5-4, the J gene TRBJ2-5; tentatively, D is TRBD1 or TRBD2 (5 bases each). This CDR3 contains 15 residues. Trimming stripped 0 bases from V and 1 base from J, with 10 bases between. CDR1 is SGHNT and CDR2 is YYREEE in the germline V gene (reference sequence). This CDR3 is CASSLGGISQETQYF. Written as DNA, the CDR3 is TGTGCCAGCAGCTTGGGGGGGATTAGCCAAGAGACCCAGTACTTC.